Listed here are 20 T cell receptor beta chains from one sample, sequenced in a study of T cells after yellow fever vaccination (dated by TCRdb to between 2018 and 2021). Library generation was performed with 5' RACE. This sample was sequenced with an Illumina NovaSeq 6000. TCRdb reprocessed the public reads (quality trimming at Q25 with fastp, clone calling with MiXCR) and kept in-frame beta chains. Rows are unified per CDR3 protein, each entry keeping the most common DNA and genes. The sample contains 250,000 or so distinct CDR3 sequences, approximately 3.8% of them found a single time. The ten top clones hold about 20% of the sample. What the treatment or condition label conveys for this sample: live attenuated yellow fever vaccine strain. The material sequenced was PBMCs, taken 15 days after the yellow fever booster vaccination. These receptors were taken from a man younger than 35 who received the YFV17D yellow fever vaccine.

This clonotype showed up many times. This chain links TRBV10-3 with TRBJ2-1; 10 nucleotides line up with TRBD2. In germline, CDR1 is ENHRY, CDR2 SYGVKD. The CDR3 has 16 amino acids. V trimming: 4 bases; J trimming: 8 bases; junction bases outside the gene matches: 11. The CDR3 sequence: CAISVRSSGGADEQFF. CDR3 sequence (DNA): TGTGCCATCAGTGTACGGTCCAGCGGGGGGGCCGATGAGCAGTTCTTC.

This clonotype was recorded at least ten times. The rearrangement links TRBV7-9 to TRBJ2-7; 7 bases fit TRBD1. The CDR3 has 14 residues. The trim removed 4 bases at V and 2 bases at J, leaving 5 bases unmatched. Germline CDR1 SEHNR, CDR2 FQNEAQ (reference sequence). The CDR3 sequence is CASSSRDSPYEQYF. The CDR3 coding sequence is TGTGCCAGCAGCTCTCGGGACAGTCCCTACGAGCAGTACTTC.

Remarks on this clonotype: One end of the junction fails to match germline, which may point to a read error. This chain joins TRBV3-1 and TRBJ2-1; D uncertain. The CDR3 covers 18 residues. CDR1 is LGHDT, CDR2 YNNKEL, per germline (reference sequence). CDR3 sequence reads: CASSQDPSAPPSHNEQFF. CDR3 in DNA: TGTGCCAGCAGCCAAGATCCCTCGGCACCCCCCTCCCACAATGAGCAGTTCTTC.

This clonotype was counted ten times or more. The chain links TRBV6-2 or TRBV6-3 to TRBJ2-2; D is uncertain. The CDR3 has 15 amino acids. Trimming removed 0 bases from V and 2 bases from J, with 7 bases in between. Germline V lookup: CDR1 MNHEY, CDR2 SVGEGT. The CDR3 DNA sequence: TGTGCCAGCAGTTACTCGACGACTAACACCGGGGAGCTGTTTTTT. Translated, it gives CASSYSTTNTGELFF.

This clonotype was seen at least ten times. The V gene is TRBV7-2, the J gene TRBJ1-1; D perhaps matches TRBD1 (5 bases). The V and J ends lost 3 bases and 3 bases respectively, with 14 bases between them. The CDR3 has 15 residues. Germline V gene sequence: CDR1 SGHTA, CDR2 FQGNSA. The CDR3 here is CASSLQTVGDTEAFF. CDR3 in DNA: TGTGCCAGCAGCTTGCAGACGGTGGGGGACACTGAAGCTTTCTTT.

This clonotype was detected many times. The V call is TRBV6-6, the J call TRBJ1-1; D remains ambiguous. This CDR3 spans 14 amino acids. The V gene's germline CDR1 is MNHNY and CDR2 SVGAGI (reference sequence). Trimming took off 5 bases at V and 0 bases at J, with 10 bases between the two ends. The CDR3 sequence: CASSTSNLNTEAFF. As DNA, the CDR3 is TGTGCCAGCAGTACCAGCAATTTGAACACTGAAGCTTTCTTT.

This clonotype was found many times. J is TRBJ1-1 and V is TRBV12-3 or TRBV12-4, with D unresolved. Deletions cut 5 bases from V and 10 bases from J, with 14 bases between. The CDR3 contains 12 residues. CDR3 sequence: CASSPNSLSAFF. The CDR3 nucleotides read TGTGCCAGCAGTCCCAACTCACTGTCAGCTTTCTTT.

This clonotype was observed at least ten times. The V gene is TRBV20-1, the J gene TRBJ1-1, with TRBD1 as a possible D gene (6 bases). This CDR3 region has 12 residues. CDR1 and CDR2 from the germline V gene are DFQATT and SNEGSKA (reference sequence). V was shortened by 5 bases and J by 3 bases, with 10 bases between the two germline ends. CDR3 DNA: TGCAGTGCTTACGACAGGCACACTGAAGCTTTCTTT. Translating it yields CSAYDRHTEAFF.

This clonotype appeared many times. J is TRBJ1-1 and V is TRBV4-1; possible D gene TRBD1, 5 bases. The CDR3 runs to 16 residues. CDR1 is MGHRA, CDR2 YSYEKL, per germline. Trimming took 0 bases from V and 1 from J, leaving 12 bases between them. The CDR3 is CASSQDEGIGNTEAFF. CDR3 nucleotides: TGCGCCAGCAGCCAAGATGAGGGGATCGGGAACACTGAAGCTTTCTTT.

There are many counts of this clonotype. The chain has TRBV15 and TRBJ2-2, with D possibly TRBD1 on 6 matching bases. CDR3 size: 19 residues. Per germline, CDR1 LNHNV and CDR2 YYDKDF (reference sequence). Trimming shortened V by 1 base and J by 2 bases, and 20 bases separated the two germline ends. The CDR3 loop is CATSRGTDHSPQNTGELFF. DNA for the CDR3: TGTGCCACCAGCAGAGGGACAGACCATAGCCCCCAAAACACCGGGGAGCTGTTTTTT. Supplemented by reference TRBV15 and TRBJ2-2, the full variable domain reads DAMVIQNPRYQVTQFGKPVTLSCSQTLNHNVMYWYQQKSSQAPKLLFHYYDKDFNNEADTPDNFQSRRPNTSFCFLDIRSPGLGDTAMYLCATSRGTDHSPQNTGELFFGEGSRLTVL.

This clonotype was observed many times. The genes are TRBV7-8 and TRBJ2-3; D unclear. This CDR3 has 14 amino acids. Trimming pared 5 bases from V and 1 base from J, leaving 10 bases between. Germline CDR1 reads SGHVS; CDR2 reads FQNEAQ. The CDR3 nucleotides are TGTGCCAGCAGCCCCCGGCCAGGCACAGATACGCAGTATTTT. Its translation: CASSPRPGTDTQYF.

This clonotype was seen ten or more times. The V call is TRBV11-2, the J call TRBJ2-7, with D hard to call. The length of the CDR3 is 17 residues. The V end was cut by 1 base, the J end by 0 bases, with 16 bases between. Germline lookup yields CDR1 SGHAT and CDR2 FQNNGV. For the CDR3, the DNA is TGTGCCAGCAGCTTAGCAGCAGAATTCTTTAGCTCCTACGAGCAGTACTTC. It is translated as CASSLAAEFFSSYEQYF.

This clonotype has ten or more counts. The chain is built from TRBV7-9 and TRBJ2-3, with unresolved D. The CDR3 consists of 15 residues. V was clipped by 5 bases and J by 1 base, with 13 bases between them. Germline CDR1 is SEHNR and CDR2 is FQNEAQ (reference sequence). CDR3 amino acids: CASSLSSGGTDTQYF. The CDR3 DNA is TGTGCCAGCAGCCTTAGTTCTGGGGGCACAGATACGCAGTATTTT.

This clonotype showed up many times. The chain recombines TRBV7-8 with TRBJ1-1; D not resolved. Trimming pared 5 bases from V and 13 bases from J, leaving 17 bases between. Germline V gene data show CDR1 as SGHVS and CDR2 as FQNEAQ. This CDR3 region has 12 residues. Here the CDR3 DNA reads TGTGCCAGCAGCAACCACAACCTTTTGGGTTTCTTT. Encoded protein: CASSNHNLLGFF.

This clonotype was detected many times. The DNA for the CDR3 is TGTGCCAGTAGAGGCAGTTCTAACTATGGCTACACCTTC. Its protein product is CASRGSSNYGYTF. The rearrangement links TRBV19 to TRBJ1-2, with D unclear. Trimming cost V 6 bases and J 0 bases, with 8 bases left between them. Germline V gives CDR1 LNHDA, CDR2 SQIVND (reference sequence). The CDR3 is 13 residues long.

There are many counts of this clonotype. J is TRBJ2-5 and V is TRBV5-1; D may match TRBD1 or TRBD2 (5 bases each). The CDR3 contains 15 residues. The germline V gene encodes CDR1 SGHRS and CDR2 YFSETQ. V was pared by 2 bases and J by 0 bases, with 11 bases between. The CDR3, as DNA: TGCGCCAGCAGCTTCCCGGGGCTCAACCAAGAGACCCAGTACTTC. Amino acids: CASSFPGLNQETQYF. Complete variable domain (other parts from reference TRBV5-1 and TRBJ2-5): KAGVTQTPRYLIKTRGQQVTLSCSPISGHRSVSWYQQTPGQGLQFLFEYFSETQRNKGNFPGRFSGRQFSNSRSEMNVSTLELGDSALYLCASSFPGLNQETQYFGPGTRLLVL.

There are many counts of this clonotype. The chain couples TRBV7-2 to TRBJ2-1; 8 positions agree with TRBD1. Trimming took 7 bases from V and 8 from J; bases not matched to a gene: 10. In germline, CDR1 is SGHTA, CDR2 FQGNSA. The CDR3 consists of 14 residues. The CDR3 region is CASIISGGLDEQFF. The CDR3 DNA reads TGTGCCAGCATCATCTCAGGGGGCTTAGATGAGCAGTTCTTC.

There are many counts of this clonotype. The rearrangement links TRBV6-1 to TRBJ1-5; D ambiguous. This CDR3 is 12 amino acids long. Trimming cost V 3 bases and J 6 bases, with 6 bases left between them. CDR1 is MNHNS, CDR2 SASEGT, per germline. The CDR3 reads CASSEKPQPQHF. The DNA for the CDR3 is TGTGCCAGCAGTGAGAAACCTCAGCCCCAGCATTTT.

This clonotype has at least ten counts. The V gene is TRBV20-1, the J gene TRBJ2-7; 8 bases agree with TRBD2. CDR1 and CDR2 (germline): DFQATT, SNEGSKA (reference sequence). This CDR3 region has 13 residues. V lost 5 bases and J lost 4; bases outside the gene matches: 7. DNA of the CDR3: TGCAGTGCTTTGGGACTAGGTAGATACGAGCAGTACTTC. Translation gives CSALGLGRYEQYF.

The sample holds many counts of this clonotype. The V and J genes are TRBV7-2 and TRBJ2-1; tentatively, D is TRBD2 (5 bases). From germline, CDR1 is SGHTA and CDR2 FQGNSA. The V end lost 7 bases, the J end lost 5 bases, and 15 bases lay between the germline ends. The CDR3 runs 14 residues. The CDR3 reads CASTLGATNNEQFF. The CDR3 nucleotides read TGTGCCAGCACTCTGGGAGCGACAAACAATGAGCAGTTCTTC.